This T cell receptor beta chain was retrieved from a study of OX40 agonist ivuxolimab in advanced cancers. Overall study context: Patients assigned to dose escalation were diagnosed with hepatocellular carcinoma, melanoma, renal cell or head and neck cancer. Three patients, one with hepatocellular carcinoma and two with cutaneous melanoma, responded partially. Study observations and caveats: Researchers report that CD8+ T cells had, on average, more expanded clones than CD4+.

Autoimmune disease history or systemic immunosuppression led to patient exclusion. As to this clone: Its antigen is unidentified.

V was pared by 4 bases and J by 0 bases, with 10 bases between. CDR1 and CDR2 (germline): KGHSH, LQKENI. CDR3 size: 16 residues. Assay: immunoSEQ multiplex PCR; the TCRdb copy retains only in-frame clones and omits some. The sample has about 100,000 clones; approximately 90% are singletons. The specimen was CD4+ or CD8+ T cells sorted from blood, collected in a trial of the OX40 agonist ivuxolimab. The genes are TRBV18 and TRBJ2-6; TRBD1 or TRBD2 may be the D gene (5 bases each). The sequence was obtained from an adult with an advanced solid tumor such as melanoma, head and neck, liver or kidney cancer. The CDR3 DNA is TGTGCCAGCTCACGGGACGGGAACTCTGGGGCCAACGTCCTGACTTTC. Amino acid sequence: CASSRDGNSGANVLTF.